This is a list of T cell receptor beta chains from one sample in a study of blood T cell repertoires in COVID-19. TCRdb keeps only in-frame clones here, not all; method: immunoSEQ multiplex PCR. The sample consists of roughly 160,000 clones, approximately 83% of them appearing once. Sequencing was carried out using peripheral blood. The receptors here all came from a woman aged 80 or older with acute or convalescent COVID-19. Each CDR3 is given with its conserved first and last residue. The order of the fields is J gene, D gene, V gene, clone size, CDR3 DNA, CDR3 protein. D genes are given only for firm matches. The listing skips clone size in some rows; elsewhere it reads once, few, many or a size class.

>TRBJ2-2|TRBD2|TRBV9|-
TGTGCCAGCAGCCAAGCTAGCGGGGGCACCGGGGAGCTGTTTTTT
CASSQASGGTGELFF
>TRBJ1-5|TRBD1|TRBV6-6|-
TGTGCCAGCAGGGGGGGACAGGGGGTTAGCAATCAGCCCCAGCATTTT
CASRGGQGVSNQPQHF
>TRBJ1-2|-|TRBV6-1|-
TGTGCCAGCAGTGATTTCCTTAACTATGGCTACACCTTC
CASSDFLNYGYTF
>TRBJ1-4|-|TRBV15|few
TGTGCCACCAGCAGAGACCGTGACACAGGGGAAAAACTGTTTTTT
CATSRDRDTGEKLFF
>TRBJ2-3|-|TRBV7-2|-
TGTGCCAGCAGCTTACCTAGCACAGATACGCAGTATTTT
CASSLPSTDTQYF
>TRBJ1-5|TRBD1|TRBV19|-
TGTGCCAGTAGTATAGATGAGGGGGCCCAGCCCCAGCATTTT
CASSIDEGAQPQHF
>TRBJ2-3|TRBD2|TRBV2|-
TGTGCCAGCAGTGGTCTAGCGGCCGTCTGGGATACGCAGTATTTT
CASSGLAAVWDTQYF
>TRBJ2-7|TRBD1|TRBV2|-
TGTGCCAGCAGTGCGTCGGGACAGGGGGCTTCCGAGCAGTACTTC
CASSASGQGASEQYF
>TRBJ2-7|-|TRBV2|-
TGTGCCAGCAGTGAATTAGACGAGCAGTACTTC
CASSELDEQYF
>TRBJ1-2|TRBD1|TRBV4-3|-
TGCGCCAGCAGCCAAGAGGACAGGACTAACTATGGCTACACCTTC
CASSQEDRTNYGYTF
>TRBJ2-7|-|TRBV7-9|-
TGTGCCAGCAGCCAGGACACCTACGAGCAGTACTTC
CASSQDTYEQYF
>TRBJ2-2|-|TRBV6-6|-
TGTGCCAGCAGCCGGGACACTGCGAACACCGGGGAGCTGTTTTTT
CASSRDTANTGELFF
>TRBJ1-4|-|TRBV28|-
TGTGCCAGCAGTCCCCTGGCAGGCTCTAATGAAAAACTGTTTTTT
CASSPLAGSNEKLFF
>TRBJ1-2|-|TRBV12-3/TRBV12-4|-
TGTGCCACCAGGAACACGTACTATGGCTACACCTTC
CATRNTYYGYTF
>TRBJ2-3|TRBD2|TRBV4-1|-
TGCGCCAGCAGCCAGGCGGGACTAGCGGGGCACACAGATACGCAGTATTTT
CASSQAGLAGHTDTQYF
>TRBJ2-2|-|TRBV7-9|-
TGTGCCATAGCGTTCGAAACAGGGCACACGAACACCGGGGAGCTGTTTTTT
CAIAFETGHTNTGELFF
>TRBJ1-6|TRBD1|TRBV6-2/TRBV6-3|-
TGTGCCAGCAGTTCGACAGGGAATAGCAATTCACCCCTCCACTTT
CASSSTGNSNSPLHF
>TRBJ1-1|TRBD1|TRBV6-2/TRBV6-3|once
TGTGCCAGCAGTTACTCCCGGACAGGAATCGTCACTGAAGCTTTCTTT
CASSYSRTGIVTEAFF
>TRBJ2-1|TRBD2|TRBV5-6|-
TGTGCCAGCAGCTCGGGCGGGGAGGGTGAGCAGTTCTTC
CASSSGGEGEQFF
>TRBJ1-4|-|TRBV30|-
TGTGCCTGGAGTGTGGCCTCGGGGGGTGAAAAACTGTTTTTT
CAWSVASGGEKLFF
>TRBJ1-2|-|TRBV5-1|-
TGCGCCAGCAGCTTGGAACCAGGGACTAACTATGGCTACACCTTC
CASSLEPGTNYGYTF
>TRBJ2-5|TRBD1|TRBV4-3|-
TGCGCCAGCAGCCAAGATGAGAGGACAGGGCACGAGACCCAGTACTTC
CASSQDERTGHETQYF